This entry lists 21 T cell receptor beta chains sequenced from one sample in a study of shared clonotypes between healthy human individuals. Data came from immunoSEQ multiplex PCR; TCRdb stores just in-frame clones and leaves some out. Of roughly 1,500,000 clones in the sample, nearly 99% were seen once. Source material: naive CD4+ T cells sorted from blood. Sample subset: CD45RA+ positively selected. These TCRs come from a man in his thirties or forties in good health.

The V and J genes are TRBV2 and TRBJ2-3; tentatively, D is TRBD1 (5 bases). Germline V gives CDR1 SNHLY, CDR2 FYNNEI. V was cut by 6 bases and J by 2 bases, with 18 bases left in between. The CDR3 has 16 residues. The chain's CDR3 is CASRHTGPVYTDTQYF. The CDR3 DNA follows: TGTGCCAGCAGACATACAGGTCCGGTCTACACAGATACGCAGTATTTT.

The rearrangement uses TRBV28 and TRBJ2-7; D is uncertain. This CDR3 has 14 residues. Looked up from germline, CDR1 is MDHEN and CDR2 is SYDVKM. V was cut by 7 bases and J by 3 bases, with 16 bases left in between. The CDR3 bases are TGTGCCAGCACCCCGCGGAACGTCCGCTACGAGCAGTACTTC. It encodes CASTPRNVRYEQYF.

This chain links TRBV14 with TRBJ1-1; D perhaps matches TRBD1 (5 bases). The germline V and J ends were trimmed by 3 bases and 2 bases, with 16 bases remaining between them. The CDR3 has 16 residues. From germline, CDR1 is SGHDN and CDR2 FVKESK. The CDR3 loop is CASSHKAGTLNTEAFF. Written as DNA, the CDR3 is TGTGCCAGCAGCCATAAAGCCGGGACGCTCAACACTGAAGCTTTCTTT.

The rearrangement uses TRBV7-9 and TRBJ2-1, with 14 bases matching TRBD2. The CDR3 consists of 15 residues. CDR1 and CDR2 (germline): SEHNR, FQNEAQ (reference sequence). J gave up 6 bases and V 5 bases, and 3 bases lay outside the gene matches. CDR3: CASSRLAGGGNEQFF. For the CDR3, the DNA is TGTGCCAGCAGCCGACTAGCGGGAGGGGGCAATGAGCAGTTCTTC.

This clone has a single count. The chain carries TRBV2 and TRBJ1-2; a possible D gene is TRBD1 (5 bases). CDR1 and CDR2 (germline): SNHLY, FYNNEI. The CDR3 consists of 14 residues. Trimming removed 1 base from V and 7 bases from J, with 13 bases in between. The CDR3: CASSEVQGYGGYTF. CDR3 nucleotide sequence: TGTGCCAGCAGTGAAGTGCAGGGATATGGTGGCTACACCTTC.

The chain joins TRBV7-9 to TRBJ2-7; 9 bases are shared with TRBD1. Germline lookup yields CDR1 SEHNR and CDR2 FQNEAQ (reference sequence). J lost 6 bases, V lost 6 bases, and 9 bases had no gene match. This CDR3 has 14 residues. The CDR3 nucleotides read TGTGCCAGCAGATCCCCGGGACAGGGTTCCGAGCAGTACTTC. This translates into CASRSPGQGSEQYF.

V is TRBV14 and J is TRBJ2-7; D not certain. Germline V CDR1 and CDR2: SGHDN, FVKESK. This CDR3 spans 14 amino acids. V was shortened by 3 bases and J by 8 bases, with 17 bases between the two germline ends. CDR3 region: CASSQLQSLSKQYF. In DNA form, the CDR3 reads TGTGCCAGCAGCCAGTTACAGTCCCTCAGCAAGCAGTACTTC.

The chain recombines TRBV10-3 with TRBJ2-7; 12 nucleotides agree with TRBD1. Germline trimming cut 4 bases from V and 6 bases from J; bases unmatched to any gene: 4. There are 14 residues in the CDR3. Germline V CDR1 and CDR2: ENHRY, SYGVKD. This CDR3 reads CAISGGQGAREQYF. CDR3 in DNA: TGTGCCATCAGTGGGGGACAGGGGGCGCGCGAGCAGTACTTC.

V gene TRBV14 combines with J gene TRBJ1-1; a weak D match, TRBD1 (5 bases). CDR1 is SGHDN, CDR2 FVKESK, per germline. V dropped 1 base and J dropped 4 bases, with 13 bases sitting between them. The CDR3 runs to 15 residues. DNA for the CDR3: TGTGCCAGCAGCCAAGTCCCCCACGGGGGCACTGAAGCTTTCTTT. As protein: CASSQVPHGGTEAFF.

This sequence joins TRBV7-9 and TRBJ1-1; 10 nucleotides match TRBD1. Per germline, CDR1 SEHNR and CDR2 FQNEAQ (reference sequence). CDR3 length: 18 residues. J gave up 1 base and V 5 bases, and 13 bases lay outside the gene matches. Written as DNA, the CDR3 is TGTGCCAGCAGCCTCCGTGGGACAGGGGTTCTACAGAACACTGAAGCTTTCTTT. This encodes CASSLRGTGVLQNTEAFF. Full variable domain (remainder filled in from reference TRBV7-9 and TRBJ1-1): DTGVSQNPRHKITKRGQNVTFRCDPISEHNRLYWYRQTLGQGPEFLTYFQNEAQLEKSRLLSDRFSAERPKGSFSTLEIQRTEQGDSAMYLCASSLRGTGVLQNTEAFFGQGTRLTVV.

V is TRBV5-1 and J is TRBJ1-1; D not resolved. The V and J ends lost 4 bases and 1 base respectively, with 11 bases between them. This CDR3 is 14 amino acids long. CDR1 SGHRS and CDR2 YFSETQ come from the germline V gene. CDR3 nucleotide sequence: TGCGCCAGCAGCGAATCGGCAGCGAACACTGAAGCTTTCTTT. Protein product: CASSESAANTEAFF.

The rearrangement links TRBV4-3 to TRBJ2-1; TRBD1 or TRBD2 may be the D gene (5 bases each). Trimming took off 1 base at V and 0 bases at J, with 13 bases between the two ends. CDR3 length: 17 amino acids. Germline V CDR1 and CDR2: LGHNA, YSLEER. The CDR3 nucleotides are TGCGCCAGCAGCCAAGCCGTTGGGGACGGCTCCTACAATGAGCAGTTCTTC. This encodes CASSQAVGDGSYNEQFF.

This clone appeared a single time. The V and J genes are TRBV5-1 and TRBJ1-3, with a possible D match to TRBD1 (6 bases). Germline assignment: CDR1 SGHRS and CDR2 YFSETQ. With 3 bases removed from V and 0 bases from J, the gap between germline ends came to 13 bases. The CDR3 has 16 amino acids. The CDR3 loop reads CASSWAADSSGNTIYF. The CDR3, as DNA: TGCGCCAGCAGCTGGGCCGCGGACAGCTCTGGAAACACCATATATTTT.

Only one count was recorded for this clone. V and J are TRBV20-1 and TRBJ2-7; no clear D gene. CDR3 size: 10 residues. V lost 6 bases, J lost 6 bases, and 9 bases lay in between. From germline, CDR1 is DFQATT and CDR2 SNEGSKA (reference sequence). The CDR3 spells CSAGRLEQYF. In DNA, the CDR3 is TGCAGTGCGGGTCGCCTCGAGCAGTACTTC.

The chain is built from TRBV7-6 and TRBJ2-1, with 11 bases lining up with TRBD2. Germline trimming cut 1 base from V and 4 bases from J; bases unmatched to any gene: 3. Germline CDR1 and CDR2: SGHVS and FNYEAQ. This CDR3 comprises 16 residues. The DNA of the CDR3 is TGTGCCAGCAGCTTAGTTACTAGCGGGAGATACAATGAGCAGTTCTTC. This codes for CASSLVTSGRYNEQFF.

This sequence joins TRBV6-5 and TRBJ2-7, with D perhaps matching TRBD1 (6 bases). There are 12 residues in the CDR3. Germline V lookup: CDR1 MNHEY, CDR2 SVGAGI. V lost 7 bases and J 1 base, leaving 8 bases between the germline ends. The CDR3 DNA reads TGTGCCAGCAAAGGACAGTCCTACGAGCAGTACTTC. Its protein is CASKGQSYEQYF.

This sequence joins TRBV5-1 and TRBJ2-7, with 10 bases identical to TRBD2. Trimming cost V 4 bases and J 3 bases; bases outside gene matches: 4. This CDR3 is built from 14 residues. From germline, CDR1 is SGHRS and CDR2 YFSETQ. For the CDR3, the DNA is TGCGCCAGCAGCCGGGCTAGCGGGAGCTACGAGCAGTACTTC. It codes for CASSRASGSYEQYF.

This chain connects TRBV2 to TRBJ2-1; D is possibly TRBD1 or TRBD2 (5 bases each). CDR3 length equals 14 residues. Germline CDR1 reads SNHLY; CDR2 reads FYNNEI. Trimming pared 6 bases from V and 7 bases from J, leaving 16 bases between. The CDR3 nucleotides are TGTGCCAGCAGCCCTGACGGGACCTCAAATGAGCAGTTCTTC. As protein: CASSPDGTSNEQFF.

This rearrangement joins TRBV7-9 to TRBJ2-7, with TRBD1 matching over 9 bases. The CDR3 totals 13 residues. Per the germline V gene, CDR1 is SEHNR and CDR2 is FQNEAQ (reference sequence). V gave up 7 bases and J gave up 2 bases; unmatched junction bases: 3. The CDR3 here is CASIGTGTYEQYF. In DNA, the CDR3 is TGTGCCAGCATCGGGACAGGGACCTACGAGCAGTACTTC.

The rearrangement links TRBV6-5 to TRBJ2-7; D is possibly TRBD2 (6 bases). Germline V gives CDR1 MNHEY, CDR2 SVGAGI. The CDR3 spans 11 residues. V was shortened by 5 bases and J by 4 bases, with 6 bases between the two germline ends. The CDR3 reads CASSGTYEQYF. The CDR3 nucleotides are TGTGCCAGCAGTGGGACTTACGAGCAGTACTTC.

The V and J genes are TRBV28 and TRBJ1-4; 7 bases fit TRBD1. With 5 bases clipped from V and 10 bases from J, the junction kept 10 bases outside the gene matches. Germline loops: CDR1 MDHEN, CDR2 SYDVKM. The CDR3 consists of 14 residues. CDR3 loop: CASSPGQSGRKLFF. The CDR3 coding sequence is TGTGCCAGCAGTCCGGGACAGTCGGGGCGAAAACTGTTTTTT. Complete variable domain (other parts from reference TRBV28 and TRBJ1-4): DVKVTQSSRYLVKRTGEKVFLECVQDMDHENMFWYRQDPGLGLRLIYFSYDVKMKEKGDIPEGYSVSREKKERFSLILESASTNQTSMYLCASSPGQSGRKLFFGSGTQLSVL.